The rows below give T cell receptor beta chains drawn from one sample of a study of human T cells and chemical hapten exposure. TCRdb re-derived calls from the RACE reads in MiXCR, one entry per CDR3 protein. The sample has tens of thousands of distinct CDR3 sequences; more than 9% are singletons. Sequences were derived from whole blood, sampled in connection with sensitization to the hapten diphenylcyclopropenone (DPC). The receptors shown here come from a man in his forties or fifties with alopecia areata. Some clones in this sample may be carry-over from other donors' samples. Both conserved end residues are part of each CDR3. D genes are given only for firm matches. For some rows the clone size is stated as once, few or many, or as a class when expanded; others skip it.

J gene: TRBJ2-1
D gene: TRBD2
CDR3 length: 13
clone size: -
V gene: TRBV29-1
CDR3 protein: CSVPGLGYNEQFF
CDR3 DNA: TGCAGCGTACCGGGACTAGGGTACAATGAGCAGTTCTTC

J gene: TRBJ2-7
D gene: -
CDR3 length: 13
clone size: -
V gene: TRBV6-5
CDR3 protein: CASSAGLTYEQYF
CDR3 DNA: TGTGCCAGCAGTGCTGGGTTAACCTACGAGCAGTACTTC

J gene: TRBJ2-7
D gene: -
CDR3 length: 15
clone size: few
V gene: TRBV28
CDR3 protein: CASSLGGSRSYEQYF
CDR3 DNA: TGTGCCAGCAGTTTAGGGGGCAGTCGATCCTACGAGCAGTACTTC

J gene: TRBJ2-7
D gene: TRBD2
CDR3 length: 14
clone size: -
V gene: TRBV5-1
CDR3 protein: CASRYGGSSYEQYF
CDR3 DNA: TGCGCCAGCAGATACGGCGGGAGCTCCTACGAGCAGTACTTC

J gene: TRBJ2-2
D gene: -
CDR3 length: 16
clone size: few
V gene: TRBV5-6
CDR3 protein: CASSVGWFRGTGELFF
CDR3 DNA: TGTGCCAGCAGCGTTGGATGGTTCCGTGGGACCGGGGAGCTGTTTTTT

J gene: TRBJ1-2
D gene: -
CDR3 length: 13
clone size: few
V gene: TRBV18
CDR3 protein: CASSPKNNYGYTF
CDR3 DNA: TGTGCCAGCTCACCAAAGAACAACTATGGCTACACCTTC

J gene: TRBJ1-5
D gene: -
CDR3 length: 13
clone size: -
V gene: TRBV9
CDR3 protein: CASSVAPNQPQHF
CDR3 DNA: TGTGCCAGCAGCGTAGCCCCCAATCAGCCCCAGCATTTT

J gene: TRBJ1-5
D gene: -
CDR3 length: 16
clone size: -
V gene: TRBV28
CDR3 protein: CASSLTLSTDNQPQHF
CDR3 DNA: TGTGCCAGCAGTTTGACTTTATCGACGGATAATCAGCCCCAGCATTTT

J gene: TRBJ2-3
D gene: TRBD2
CDR3 length: 17
clone size: few
V gene: TRBV7-6
CDR3 protein: CASSLGASGTSTDTQYF
CDR3 DNA: TGTGCCAGCAGCTTAGGGGCTAGCGGGACAAGCACAGATACGCAGTATTTT

J gene: TRBJ2-7
D gene: -
CDR3 length: 14
clone size: few
V gene: TRBV6-6
CDR3 protein: CASSYPGGSYEQYF
CDR3 DNA: TGTGCCAGCAGTTACCCCGGGGGCTCCTACGAGCAGTACTTC

J gene: TRBJ1-1
D gene: -
CDR3 length: 14
clone size: -
V gene: TRBV18
CDR3 protein: CASSPPPGGTEAFF
CDR3 DNA: TGTGCCAGCTCACCCCCACCGGGCGGCACTGAAGCTTTCTTT

J gene: TRBJ2-5
D gene: TRBD2
CDR3 length: 16
clone size: -
V gene: TRBV12-5
CDR3 protein: CASGHGLAGGGETQYF
CDR3 DNA: TGTGCTAGTGGCCACGGACTAGCGGGAGGAGGAGAGACCCAGTACTTC

J gene: TRBJ2-1
D gene: TRBD2
CDR3 length: 16
clone size: many
V gene: TRBV6-5
CDR3 protein: CASSFNSGSSYNEQFF
CDR3 DNA: TGTGCCAGCAGTTTCAATAGCGGGAGCTCCTACAATGAGCAGTTCTTC

J gene: TRBJ2-5
D gene: -
CDR3 length: 15
clone size: -
V gene: TRBV28
CDR3 protein: CASRPPTAFQETQYF
CDR3 DNA: TGTGCCAGCAGACCTCCGACAGCCTTCCAAGAGACCCAGTACTTC

J gene: TRBJ1-6
D gene: TRBD1
CDR3 length: 14
clone size: few
V gene: TRBV7-3
CDR3 protein: CASSTGGRNSPLHF
CDR3 DNA: TGTGCCAGCAGCACAGGGGGCAGGAATTCACCCCTCCACTTT

J gene: TRBJ1-6
D gene: -
CDR3 length: 13
clone size: few
V gene: TRBV20-1
CDR3 protein: CGTPTAGDSPLHF
CDR3 DNA: TGCGGAACTCCGACGGCCGGAGATTCACCCCTCCACTTT

J gene: TRBJ2-1
D gene: -
CDR3 length: 14
clone size: many
V gene: TRBV6-2/TRBV6-3
CDR3 protein: CASSYSMEANEQFF
CDR3 DNA: TGTGCCAGCAGTTACTCGATGGAGGCCAATGAGCAGTTCTTC

J gene: TRBJ2-7
D gene: -
CDR3 length: 13
clone size: many
V gene: TRBV20-1
CDR3 protein: CSASLQNSYEQYF
CDR3 DNA: TGCAGTGCTAGCCTACAGAACTCCTACGAGCAGTACTTC

J gene: TRBJ2-1
D gene: -
CDR3 length: 15
clone size: many
V gene: TRBV5-6
CDR3 protein: CASSLGVSTYNEQFF
CDR3 DNA: TGTGCCAGCAGCTTGGGGGTCTCCACCTACAATGAGCAGTTCTTC

J gene: TRBJ2-1
D gene: TRBD1
CDR3 length: 12
clone size: few
V gene: TRBV6-2/TRBV6-3
CDR3 protein: CASSNRGNEQFF
CDR3 DNA: TGTGCCAGCAGCAACAGGGGTAATGAGCAGTTCTTC

J gene: TRBJ2-1
D gene: -
CDR3 length: 14
clone size: many
V gene: TRBV10-1
CDR3 protein: CASSDGDSYNEQFF
CDR3 DNA: TGCGCCAGCAGTGACGGGGACTCCTACAATGAGCAGTTCTTC

J gene: TRBJ2-1
D gene: -
CDR3 length: 13
clone size: many
V gene: TRBV24-1
CDR3 protein: CATSDAGNNEQFF
CDR3 DNA: TGTGCCACCAGTGACGCCGGAAACAATGAGCAGTTCTTC

J gene: TRBJ2-7
D gene: -
CDR3 length: 13
clone size: few
V gene: TRBV19
CDR3 protein: CASSIDIAYEQYF
CDR3 DNA: TGTGCCAGTAGTATAGACATCGCCTACGAGCAGTACTTC

J gene: TRBJ2-1
D gene: TRBD2
CDR3 length: 16
clone size: -
V gene: TRBV5-4
CDR3 protein: CASSFSLAGSFDEQFF
CDR3 DNA: TGTGCCAGCAGCTTTTCACTAGCGGGAAGCTTCGATGAGCAGTTCTTC

J gene: TRBJ2-7
D gene: TRBD2
CDR3 length: 16
clone size: -
V gene: TRBV7-2
CDR3 protein: CASSPRLIAGDYEQYF
CDR3 DNA: TGTGCCAGCAGCCCCCGGTTAATAGCGGGAGACTACGAGCAGTACTTC

J gene: TRBJ2-3
D gene: -
CDR3 length: 16
clone size: many
V gene: TRBV12-3/TRBV12-4
CDR3 protein: CASSPPQRRGADTQYF
CDR3 DNA: TGTGCCAGCAGTCCCCCCCAGAGACGAGGCGCAGATACGCAGTATTTT

J gene: TRBJ2-1
D gene: TRBD2
CDR3 length: 15
clone size: -
V gene: TRBV28
CDR3 protein: CASSSLREGLYEQFF
CDR3 DNA: TGTGCCAGCAGTTCTCTTCGGGAGGGCCTTTATGAGCAGTTCTTC

J gene: TRBJ2-1
D gene: TRBD2
CDR3 length: 16
clone size: large
V gene: TRBV7-2
CDR3 protein: CASSLGAGGRGNEQFF
CDR3 DNA: TGTGCCAGCAGCTTAGGTGCGGGAGGTAGAGGCAATGAGCAGTTCTTC

J gene: TRBJ2-7
D gene: -
CDR3 length: 13
clone size: few
V gene: TRBV18
CDR3 protein: CASSPKGSGEQYF
CDR3 DNA: TGTGCCAGCTCACCGAAAGGGTCTGGCGAGCAGTACTTC

J gene: TRBJ2-7
D gene: -
CDR3 length: 15
clone size: -
V gene: TRBV18
CDR3 protein: CASSPDRGVSYEQYF
CDR3 DNA: TGTGCCAGCTCACCCGACCGAGGGGTCTCCTACGAGCAGTACTTC

J gene: TRBJ1-6
D gene: TRBD1
CDR3 length: 14
clone size: many
V gene: TRBV9
CDR3 protein: CASSFGQGSSPLHF
CDR3 DNA: TGTGCCAGCAGCTTTGGACAGGGAAGCTCACCCCTCCACTTT

J gene: TRBJ2-1
D gene: TRBD2
CDR3 length: 15
clone size: few
V gene: TRBV28
CDR3 protein: CASSPSGSAYNEQFF
CDR3 DNA: TGTGCCAGCAGTCCCAGCGGGAGTGCCTACAATGAGCAGTTCTTC